This note documents a single TCR beta chain sequence. Its target is not known. The data derive from a study of CD8+ T cells in alopecia areata. General study findings and limits: An increase in clonality over normal scalp was evident in lesional scalp, especially alopecia totalis/universalis. The study also sequences resident alphabeta T cells of normal skin in scalp samples.

The CDR3 loop spans 15 amino acids. CDR1 and CDR2 (germline): SNHLY, FYNNEI. J gave up 1 base and V 6 bases, and 5 bases lay outside the gene matches. It was from alopecia areata patients that lesional scalp punch biopsies and peripheral blood were collected. Sequencing templates came from extracted RNA that was reverse transcribed into cDNA. Measured with immunoSEQ multiplex PCR; TCRdb has only the in-frame clones, and not every one. Of roughly 30,000 clones in the sample, 62% were seen once. This sequence joins TRBV2 and TRBJ2-7; TRBD2 matches 11 bases. The sequence came from a human donor with alopecia areata. Sample: NKG2D-high CD8+ T cells sorted from blood. CDR3 nucleotides: TGTGCCAGCAGGGAGGGACTAGCGGTTTCCTACGAGCAGTACTTC. This codes for CASREGLAVSYEQYF.